What follows is one T cell receptor (beta chain) and its context. This sample stems from a study of T cell changes during pregnancy in multiple sclerosis. CDR1 and CDR2 (germline): MNHNS, SASEGT. Trimming removed 5 bases at V and 1 base at J, with 6 bases between. The CDR3 runs 12 residues. Sequencing used immunoSEQ multiplex PCR; TCRdb keeps in-frame clones, though not all of them. This table holds about 59,000 clones, roughly 95% found once. The clonotype originates from a female donor with multiple sclerosis, enrolled in a pregnancy study. The sequencing used CD4+ T cells from peripheral blood mononuclear cells, collected before pregnancy. V is TRBV6-1 and J is TRBJ2-7; D unclear. The CDR3, as DNA: TGTGCCAGCAGTCCATTGTCCTACGAGCAGTACTTC. It specifies CASSPLSYEQYF.